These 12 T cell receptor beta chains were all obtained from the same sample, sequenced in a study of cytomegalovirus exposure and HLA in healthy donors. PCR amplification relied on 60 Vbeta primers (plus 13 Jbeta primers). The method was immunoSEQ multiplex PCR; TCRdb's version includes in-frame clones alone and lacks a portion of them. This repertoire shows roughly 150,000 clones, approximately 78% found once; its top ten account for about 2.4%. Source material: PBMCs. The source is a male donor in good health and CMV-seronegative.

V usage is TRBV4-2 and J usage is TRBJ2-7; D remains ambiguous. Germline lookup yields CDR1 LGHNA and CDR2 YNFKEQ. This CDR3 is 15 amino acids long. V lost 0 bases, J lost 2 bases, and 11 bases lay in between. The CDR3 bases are TGTGCCAGCAGCCAAGATCGAGCAGGAACCTACGAGCAGTACTTC. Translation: CASSQDRAGTYEQYF.

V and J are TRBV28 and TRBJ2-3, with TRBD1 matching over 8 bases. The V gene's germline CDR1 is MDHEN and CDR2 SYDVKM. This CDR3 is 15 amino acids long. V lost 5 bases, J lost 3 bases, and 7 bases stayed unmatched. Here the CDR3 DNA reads TGTGCCAGCAGTCTCCGACAGGGGATAACAGATACGCAGTATTTT. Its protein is CASSLRQGITDTQYF.

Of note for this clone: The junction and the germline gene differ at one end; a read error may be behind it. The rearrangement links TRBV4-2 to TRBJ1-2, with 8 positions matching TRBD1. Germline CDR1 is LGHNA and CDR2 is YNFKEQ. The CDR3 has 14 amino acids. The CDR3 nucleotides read TGTGCCAGCAGCCAGGACAGGGTAATATGGGGCTACCCCTTC. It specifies CASSQDRVIWGYPF.

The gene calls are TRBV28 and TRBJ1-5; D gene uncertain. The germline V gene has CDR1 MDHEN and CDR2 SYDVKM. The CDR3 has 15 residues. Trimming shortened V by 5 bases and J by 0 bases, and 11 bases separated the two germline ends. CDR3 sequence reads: CASSKQRYSNQPQHF. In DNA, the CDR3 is TGTGCCAGCAGTAAGCAGAGGTATAGCAATCAGCCCCAGCATTTT.

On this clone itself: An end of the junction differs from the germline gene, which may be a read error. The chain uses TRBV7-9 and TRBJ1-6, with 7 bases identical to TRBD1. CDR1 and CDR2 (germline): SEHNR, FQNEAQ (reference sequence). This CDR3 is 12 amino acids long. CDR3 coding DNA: TGTTCCAGCGGGACAGCGACTTCACCCCTCCACTTT. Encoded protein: CSSGTATSPLHF.

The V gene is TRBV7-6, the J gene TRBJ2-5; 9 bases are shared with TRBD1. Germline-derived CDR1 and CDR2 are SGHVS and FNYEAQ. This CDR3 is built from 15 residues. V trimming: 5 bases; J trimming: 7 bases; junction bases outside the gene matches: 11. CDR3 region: CASSLPGQGYGTQYF. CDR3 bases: TGTGCCAGCAGCCTCCCGGGACAGGGATATGGGACCCAGTACTTC.

The CDR3 reads CAWSSDRAGNYGNQPQHF. The DNA for the CDR3 is TGTGCCTGGAGCTCAGACAGGGCCGGGAATTACGGCAATCAGCCCCAGCATTTT. The rearrangement uses TRBV30 and TRBJ1-5; TRBD1 aligns across 7 bases. Trimming took 3 bases from V and 2 from J; bases not matched to a gene: 16. The germline gives CDR1 GTSNPN, CDR2 SVGIG (reference sequence). CDR3 length equals 18 residues.

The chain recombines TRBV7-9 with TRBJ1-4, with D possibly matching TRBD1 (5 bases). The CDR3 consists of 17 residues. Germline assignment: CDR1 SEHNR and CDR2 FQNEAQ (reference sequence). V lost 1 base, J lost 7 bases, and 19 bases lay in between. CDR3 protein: CASSLGRERFGGEKLFF. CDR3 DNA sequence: TGTGCCAGCAGCTTAGGCAGGGAACGATTTGGCGGTGAAAAACTGTTTTTT.

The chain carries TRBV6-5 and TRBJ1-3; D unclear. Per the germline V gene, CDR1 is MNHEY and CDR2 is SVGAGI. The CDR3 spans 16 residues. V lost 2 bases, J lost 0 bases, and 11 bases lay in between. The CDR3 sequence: CASSYTSGISGNTIYF. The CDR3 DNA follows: TGTGCCAGCAGTTACACGTCCGGGATCTCTGGAAACACCATATATTTT.

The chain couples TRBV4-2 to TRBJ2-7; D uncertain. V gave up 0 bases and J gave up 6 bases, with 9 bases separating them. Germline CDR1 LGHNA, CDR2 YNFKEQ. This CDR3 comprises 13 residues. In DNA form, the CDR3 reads TGTGCCAGCAGCCAAGACGGAGCAATCGAGCAGTACTTC. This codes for CASSQDGAIEQYF.

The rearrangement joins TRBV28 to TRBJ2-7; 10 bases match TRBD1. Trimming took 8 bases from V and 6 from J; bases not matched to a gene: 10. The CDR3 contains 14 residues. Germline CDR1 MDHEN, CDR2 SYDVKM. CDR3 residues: CASSPGTGVFEQYF. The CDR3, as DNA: TGTGCCAGCTCACCCGGGACAGGGGTTTTCGAGCAGTACTTC.

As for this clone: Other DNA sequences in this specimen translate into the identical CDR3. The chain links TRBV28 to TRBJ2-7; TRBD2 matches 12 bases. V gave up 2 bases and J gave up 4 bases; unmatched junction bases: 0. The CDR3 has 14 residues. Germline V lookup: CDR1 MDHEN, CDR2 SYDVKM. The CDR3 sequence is CASSLTSGRYEQYF. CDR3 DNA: TGTGCCAGCAGTTTAACTAGCGGGAGGTACGAGCAGTACTTC.